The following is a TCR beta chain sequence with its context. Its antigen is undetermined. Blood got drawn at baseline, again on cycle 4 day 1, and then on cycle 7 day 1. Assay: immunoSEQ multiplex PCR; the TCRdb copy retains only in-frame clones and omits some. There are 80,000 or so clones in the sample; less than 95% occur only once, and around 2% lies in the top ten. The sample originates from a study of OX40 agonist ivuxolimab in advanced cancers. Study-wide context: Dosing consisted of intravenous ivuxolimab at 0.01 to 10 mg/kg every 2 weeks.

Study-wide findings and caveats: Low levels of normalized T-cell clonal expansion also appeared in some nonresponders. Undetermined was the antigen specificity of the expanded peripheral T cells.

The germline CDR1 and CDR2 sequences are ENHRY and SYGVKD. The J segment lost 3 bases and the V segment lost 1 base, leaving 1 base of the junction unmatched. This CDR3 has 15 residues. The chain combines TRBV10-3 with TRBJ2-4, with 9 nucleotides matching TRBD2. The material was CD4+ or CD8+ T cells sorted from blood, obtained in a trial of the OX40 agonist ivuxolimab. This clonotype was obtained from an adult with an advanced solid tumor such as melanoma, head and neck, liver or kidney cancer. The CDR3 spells CAISELAGDKNIQYF. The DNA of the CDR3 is TGTGCCATCAGTGAGTTAGCGGGGGACAAAAACATTCAGTACTTC.